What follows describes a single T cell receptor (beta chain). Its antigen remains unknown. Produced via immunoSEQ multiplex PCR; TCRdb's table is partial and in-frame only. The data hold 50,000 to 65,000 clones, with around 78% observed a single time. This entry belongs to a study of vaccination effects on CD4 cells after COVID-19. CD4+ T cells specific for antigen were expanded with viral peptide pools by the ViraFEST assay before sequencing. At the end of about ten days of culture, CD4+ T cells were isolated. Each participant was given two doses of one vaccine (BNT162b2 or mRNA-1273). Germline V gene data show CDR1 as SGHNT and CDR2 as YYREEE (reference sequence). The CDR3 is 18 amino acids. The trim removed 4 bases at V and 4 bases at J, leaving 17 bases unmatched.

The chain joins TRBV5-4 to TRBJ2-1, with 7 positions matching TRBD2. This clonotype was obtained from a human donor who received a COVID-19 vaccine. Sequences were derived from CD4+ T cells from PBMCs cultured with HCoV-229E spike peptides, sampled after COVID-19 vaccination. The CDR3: CASSPGGRSGGSYNEQFF. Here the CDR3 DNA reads TGTGCCAGCAGCCCGGGGGGACGATCAGGAGGGTCATACAATGAGCAGTTCTTC.